This T cell receptor beta chain was captured by sequencing in a study of T cells after yellow fever vaccination. The study's findings and limits: The secondary response peaked faster, at day 5 versus 15, but was weaker.

Trimming took off 3 bases at V and 0 bases at J, with 0 bases between the two ends. This CDR3 region has 12 residues. CDR1 is LNHDA and CDR2 is SQIVND in the germline V gene (reference sequence). TCRdb processed the 5' RACE reads anew with MiXCR; each CDR3 protein has one entry. The sample comprises approximately 600,000 distinct CDR3 sequences, over 9% of which are singletons, and about 15% rests with the top ten. In this sample, this clonotype turned up a few times. The antigen is undetermined. The material sequenced was PBMCs, taken on the day of the yellow fever booster vaccination. The chain carries TRBV19 and TRBJ1-5, with D uncertain. This receptor was taken from a man under 40 who received the YFV17D yellow fever vaccine. The CDR3 spells CASSISNQPQHF. The CDR3 bases are TGTGCCAGTAGTATTAGCAATCAGCCCCAGCATTTT.